These 5 T cell receptor beta chains were sequenced from one sample in a study of cytomegalovirus exposure and HLA in healthy donors. Vbeta (60) and Jbeta (13) primers were used in the PCR. Using immunoSEQ multiplex PCR, the repertoire was profiled, and TCRdb retains in-frame clones only, with some absent. The sample lists 130,000 to 150,000 clones; about 80% were seen once. Source material: PBMCs. Every receptor here comes from an older woman in good health and CMV-seropositive.

The gene calls are TRBV28 and TRBJ2-5; TRBD1 is a possible D gene (6 bases). The length of the CDR3 is 13 residues. Germline-derived CDR1 and CDR2 are MDHEN and SYDVKM. V lost 10 bases to trimming and J lost 3 bases, with 15 bases between them. The CDR3 reads CATRKDSKETQYF. Written as DNA, the CDR3 is TGTGCCACCAGAAAGGACAGTAAAGAGACCCAGTACTTC.

J is TRBJ2-5 and V is TRBV6-6; 11 nucleotides match TRBD1. The DNA end is more similar to TRBJ2-7, so the J call may be wrong. Germline V CDR1 and CDR2: MNHNY, SVGAGI (reference sequence). The CDR3 covers 15 residues. CDR3 sequence reads: CASSQRTGGPYEQYF. Here the CDR3 DNA reads TGTGCCAGCAGCCAAAGGACAGGGGGCCCCTACGAGCAGTACTTC.

The rearrangement uses TRBV7-6 and TRBJ2-1, with D tentatively TRBD1 (5 bases). The CDR3 is 16 amino acids. V dropped 5 bases and J dropped 2 bases, with 16 bases sitting between them. Germline V CDR1 and CDR2: SGHVS, FNYEAQ. The CDR3 DNA follows: TGTGCCAGCAGCCCCAGCCCTCAAGGGGCCTACAATGAGCAGTTCTTC. Its protein is CASSPSPQGAYNEQFF.

The chain joins TRBV9 to TRBJ2-1; TRBD2 aligns across 14 bases. The ends lost 0 bases at V and 7 bases at J; junction bases unmatched: 3. The CDR3 has 16 amino acids. Looked up from germline, CDR1 is SGDLS and CDR2 is YYNGEE. The CDR3 protein is CASSVAWTSGRNEQFF. Written as DNA, the CDR3 is TGTGCCAGCAGCGTAGCATGGACTAGCGGGAGGAATGAGCAGTTCTTC.

V usage is TRBV18 and J usage is TRBJ2-7; possible D gene TRBD1, 6 bases. V was clipped by 6 bases and J by 3 bases, with 18 bases between them. Germline V CDR1 and CDR2: KGHSH, LQKENI. CDR3 length: 15 amino acids. The CDR3 here is CASSLQGGPLYEQYF. DNA for the CDR3: TGTGCCAGCTCGTTACAGGGTGGGCCCCTCTACGAGCAGTACTTC.